This T cell receptor beta chain was sequenced during a study of monozygotic twins with inflammatory bowel disease. TCR libraries each used roughly 3,500 ng of total RNA. From its re-call of the 5' RACE reads, TCRdb lists each CDR3 protein once, without DNA. In all, the sample yields approximately 400,000 distinct CDR3 sequences. No T cells were sorted before total RNA was taken from whole blood. The CDR3 consists of 16 residues. The germline CDR1 and CDR2 sequences are SGHAT and FQNNGV. The sample taken for sequencing was blood. This chain links TRBV11-2 with TRBJ1-6; lacking DNA, the TRBD1 call made by TCRdb goes unchecked. This receptor was identified in a human donor with ulcerative colitis or Crohn's disease, or a healthy co-twin of an affected twin (not recorded which). CDR3 sequence reads: CASSLLTGQGTSPLHF.